Following are 26 T cell receptor beta chains from one sample sequenced in a study of shared clonotypes between healthy human individuals. Produced via immunoSEQ multiplex PCR; TCRdb's table is partial and in-frame only. This sample has over a million clones, with approximately 96% found just once. Sequenced: naive CD4+ T cells sorted from blood. Subset here: CD45RA+ positively selected. These receptor sequences come from a man aged 30-40 years in good health.

As concerns this clone: This sample includes further DNA sequences coding for the same CDR3. V usage is TRBV18 and J usage is TRBJ1-5, with no clear D. CDR3 length equals 14 residues. The ends were cut back, 3 bases at V and 2 bases at J, with 8 bases in the middle. Germline V lookup: CDR1 KGHSH, CDR2 LQKENI. The CDR3 spells CASSPSGGNQPQHF. Here the CDR3 DNA reads TGTGCCAGCTCACCGTCGGGAGGCAATCAGCCCCAGCATTTT.

This rearrangement joins TRBV2 to TRBJ1-5; weak D call: TRBD1 (5 bases). The V and J ends lost 5 bases and 7 bases respectively, with 15 bases between them. Looked up from germline, CDR1 is SNHLY and CDR2 is FYNNEI. This CDR3 contains 14 residues. The CDR3 is CASSTGRAGQPQHF. The CDR3 DNA is TGTGCCAGCAGTACGGGACGGGCGGGGCAGCCCCAGCATTTT.

CDR3 bases: TGTGCCAGCAGGACCGCCGCCAATGAGCAGTTCTTC. Translating it yields CASRTAANEQFF. The chain couples TRBV27 to TRBJ2-1; D uncertain. V lost 6 bases and J lost 6, with 9 bases in between. The CDR3 consists of 12 residues. Germline values: CDR1 MNHEY, CDR2 SMNVEV (reference sequence).

This chain uses TRBV7-2 with TRBJ2-7; weak D call: TRBD2 (5 bases). CDR3 length equals 14 residues. Germline assignment: CDR1 SGHTA and CDR2 FQGNSA. Deletions cut 5 bases from V and 1 base from J, with 12 bases between. The CDR3 protein is CASSREQLSYEQYF. CDR3 sequence (DNA): TGTGCCAGCAGCCGGGAACAACTTTCCTACGAGCAGTACTTC. Supplemented by reference TRBV7-2 and TRBJ2-7, the full variable domain reads GAGVSQSPSNKVTEKGKDVELRCDPISGHTALYWYRQSLGQGLEFLIYFQGNSAPDKSGLPSDRFSAERTGGSVSTLTIQRTQQEDSAVYLCASSREQLSYEQYFGPGTRLTVT.

The gene calls are TRBV11-2 and TRBJ1-3; D is unclear. The length of the CDR3 is 16 residues. The V end lost 0 bases, the J end lost 5 bases, and 14 bases lay between the germline ends. CDR1 is SGHAT and CDR2 is FQNNGV in the germline V gene. CDR3 sequence reads: CASSLDGRPFRNTIYF. CDR3 DNA: TGTGCCAGCAGCTTAGACGGACGGCCATTTAGAAACACCATATATTTT.

The chain employs TRBV2 and TRBJ2-7, with a possible D match to TRBD1 (7 bases). V lost 7 bases, J lost 3 bases, and 10 bases lay in between. Germline CDR1 reads SNHLY; CDR2 reads FYNNEI. There are 12 residues in the CDR3. In nucleotides, the CDR3 is TGTGCCAGCACGGGGGACAGCTACGAGCAGTACTTC. Translated: CASTGDSYEQYF.

The chain employs TRBV5-1 and TRBJ2-1; no firm D call. The CDR3 has 16 amino acids. CDR1 is SGHRS and CDR2 is YFSETQ in the germline V gene. Trimming shortened V by 4 bases and J by 1 base, and 15 bases separated the two germline ends. The CDR3 spells CASSPRGRTSYNEQFF. The CDR3 coding sequence is TGCGCCAGCAGCCCTCGCGGTAGGACGTCCTACAATGAGCAGTTCTTC.

This clone was observed a single time. The chain is built from TRBV12-5 and TRBJ2-3; the D gene could be TRBD1 or TRBD2 (5 bases each). CDR1 LGHNT and CDR2 FRNRAP come from the germline V gene. This CDR3 contains 15 residues. The V end was cut by 2 bases, the J end by 4 bases, with 13 bases between. CDR3 residues: CASGLQVGVADTQYF. DNA for the CDR3: TGTGCTAGTGGTTTGCAGGTGGGGGTGGCAGATACGCAGTATTTT.

The genes are TRBV29-1 and TRBJ1-2; D unresolved. The CDR3 has 15 amino acids. Germline assignment: CDR1 SQVTM and CDR2 ANQGSEA. Between the trimmed V and J ends, which lost 0 bases and 6 bases, there was a span of 17 bases. In DNA, the CDR3 is TGCAGCGTTGAAGATCGAGGCAGGATGCGGGATGGCTACACCTTC. Its translation is CSVEDRGRMRDGYTF.

The chain has TRBV29-1 and TRBJ2-7; no firm D call. The CDR3 has 13 amino acids. Looked up from germline, CDR1 is SQVTM and CDR2 is ANQGSEA. V gave up 3 bases and J gave up 0 bases, with 9 bases separating them. In DNA form, the CDR3 reads TGCAGCGTTGAGTCCATAAACTCCTACGAGCAGTACTTC. Translated, it gives CSVESINSYEQYF.

CDR3 sequence (DNA): TGCGCCAGCAGCTTGCGGCTAGCGGGAGGAGCCCCGCAAGAGACCCAGTACTTC. Its translation is CASSLRLAGGAPQETQYF. This chain links TRBV5-1 with TRBJ2-5; 11 bases are shared with TRBD2. The germline V gene has CDR1 SGHRS and CDR2 YFSETQ. The CDR3 length is 18 residues. Trimming removed 1 base from V and 2 bases from J; junction bases left unmatched: 10.

This sequence joins TRBV5-1 and TRBJ2-2; D gene uncertain. V lost 4 bases and J lost 4, with 17 bases in between. The CDR3 is 16 amino acids. Germline V gene data show CDR1 as SGHRS and CDR2 as YFSETQ. The DNA of the CDR3 is TGCGCCAGCAGCCCGGGTAATCTAGGTGGCACCGGGGAGCTGTTTTTT. Amino acids: CASSPGNLGGTGELFF.

CDR3 loop: CASSEVEIVLWDRGLLPNNEQFF. CDR3 in DNA: TGTGCCAGCAGTGAAGTAGAAATAGTACTTTGGGACAGGGGACTTCTACCCAACAATGAGCAGTTCTTC. The rearrangement links TRBV6-1 to TRBJ2-1, with 10 nucleotides matching TRBD1. The CDR3 is made up of 23 amino acids. Looked up from germline, CDR1 is MNHNS and CDR2 is SASEGT. V lost 1 base to trimming and J lost 5 bases; unmatched junction nucleotides: 26.

J is TRBJ1-5 and V is TRBV30; D is unresolved. V lost 0 bases and J 6 bases, leaving 12 bases between the germline ends. The CDR3 covers 14 residues. From germline, CDR1 is GTSNPN and CDR2 SVGIG (reference sequence). DNA of the CDR3: TGTGCCTGGAGTGTACGATCGGCCTTTCAGCCCCAGCATTTT. Translating it yields CAWSVRSAFQPQHF. Filled out from reference TRBV30 and TRBJ1-5, the complete variable domain reads SQTIHQWPATLVQPVGSPLSLECTVEGTSNPNLYWYRQAAGRGLQLLFYSVGIGQISSEVPQNLSASRPQDRQFILSSKKLLLSDSGFYLCAWSVRSAFQPQHFGDGTRLSIL.

In regard to this clone: Additional DNA sequences in this sample encode the identical CDR3. The chain uses TRBV4-1 and TRBJ1-5; D is unclear. This CDR3 has 13 residues. V lost 3 bases, J lost 7 bases, and 10 bases lay in between. Germline-derived CDR1 and CDR2 are MGHRA and YSYEKL. CDR3 residues: CASSQTIVQPQHF. CDR3 bases: TGCGCCAGCAGCCAGACTATAGTCCAGCCCCAGCATTTT.

With respect to this clone: This specimen includes other DNA sequences encoding the same CDR3. The rearrangement uses TRBV5-1 and TRBJ2-2, with TRBD2 matching 7 bases. The CDR3 is made up of 13 amino acids. The V segment lost 4 bases and the J segment 6 bases; nucleotides outside the gene matches: 3. Germline loops: CDR1 SGHRS, CDR2 YFSETQ. Written as DNA, the CDR3 is TGCGCCAGCAGCGGGGGGGGGTCCGGGGAGCTGTTTTTT. Translating gives CASSGGGSGELFF.

The J gene is TRBJ2-1, the V gene TRBV27, with TRBD2 matching over 10 bases. J was trimmed by 0 bases and V by 3 bases; bases with no gene match: 11. The CDR3 has 19 amino acids. Germline lookup yields CDR1 MNHEY and CDR2 SMNVEV (reference sequence). The DNA of the CDR3 is TGTGCCAGCAGTTTTCTACTAGCGGGAAGGAGGAGCTCCTACAATGAGCAGTTCTTC. Amino acid sequence: CASSFLLAGRRSSYNEQFF.

This chain joins TRBV7-9 and TRBJ2-1; 8 positions match TRBD1. After removal of 1 base from V and 4 bases from J, the junction contained 6 bases not matched to a gene. The length of the CDR3 is 16 residues. Germline loops: CDR1 SEHNR, CDR2 FQNEAQ (reference sequence). CDR3 coding DNA: TGTGCCAGCAGCTTAGAGTTAGGACAGGGTTACAATGAGCAGTTCTTC. Translation: CASSLELGQGYNEQFF.

The gene calls are TRBV9 and TRBJ2-5; D possibly corresponds to TRBD1 (5 bases). CDR1 is SGDLS and CDR2 is YYNGEE in the germline V gene. This CDR3 is 14 amino acids long. V was trimmed by 3 bases and J by 4 bases, leaving 13 bases between them. The CDR3 coding sequence is TGTGCCAGCAGCGCCTTTCAGGGATTAGAGACCCAGTACTTC. This sequence encodes CASSAFQGLETQYF.

V and J are TRBV14 and TRBJ2-1; the match to TRBD2 covers 14 bases. The CDR3 has 16 residues. Losses at the gene ends were 4 bases for V and 7 bases for J; bases not matched to a gene: 6. The germline gives CDR1 SGHDN, CDR2 FVKESK. The CDR3 DNA follows: TGTGCCAGCAGCCGAGAAGGACTAGCGGGGGGAAATGAGCAGTTCTTC. This gives the protein CASSREGLAGGNEQFF.

The V call is TRBV30, the J call TRBJ2-7, with 8 bases fitting TRBD2. The V and J ends lost 2 bases and 6 bases, in that order; junction bases with no gene match: 21. The CDR3 contains 18 residues. Germline V gives CDR1 GTSNPN, CDR2 SVGIG (reference sequence). DNA for the CDR3: TGTGCCTGGAGTACTTTAAGCGGGAGAACAGTCGGGTTTGGCGAGCAGTACTTC. The encoded protein is CAWSTLSGRTVGFGEQYF.

A single count supports this clone. This specimen includes other DNA sequences encoding the same CDR3. V is TRBV6-5 and J is TRBJ2-7; D uncertain. This CDR3 region has 11 residues. The V end was cut by 0 bases, the J end by 6 bases, with 3 bases between. Germline CDR1 reads MNHEY; CDR2 reads SVGAGI. This CDR3 reads CASSYSSEQYF. The CDR3 DNA follows: TGTGCCAGCAGTTACTCGTCCGAGCAGTACTTC.

This clone has a single count. Germline and junction disagree at one end, which may indicate a read error. The J gene is TRBJ2-3, the V gene TRBV7-6; 10 bases are a match to TRBD2. The CDR3 consists of 16 residues. Germline lookup yields CDR1 SGHVS and CDR2 FNYEAQ. The CDR3 DNA is TGTGCCAGCAGCTTAGGCGCTAGCGGGAGCAAAGATACGCAGTATTTT. This codes for CASSLGASGSKDTQYF.

This clone was detected only once. CDR3 in amino acids: CASSPSLAGNVYEQYF. CDR3 nucleotides: TGTGCCAGCTCACCAAGTCTAGCGGGGAATGTCTACGAGCAGTACTTC. This sequence joins TRBV18 and TRBJ2-7; 9 positions agree with TRBD2. Germline CDR1 and CDR2: KGHSH and LQKENI. CDR3 size: 16 residues. V shed 2 bases and J 3 bases; nucleotides not matched to a gene: 8.

V and J are TRBV7-2 and TRBJ2-1; D is uncertain. Trimming stripped 6 bases from V and 1 base from J, with 16 bases between. This CDR3 has 16 amino acids. Germline V CDR1 and CDR2: SGHTA, FQGNSA. The CDR3 is CASRARSASSYNEQFF. The CDR3 DNA follows: TGTGCCAGCAGAGCCCGGTCGGCAAGTTCCTACAATGAGCAGTTCTTC.

The chain combines TRBV6-4 with TRBJ2-7, with TRBD1 matching over 11 bases. This CDR3 comprises 16 residues. From germline, CDR1 is MRHNA and CDR2 SNTAGT. After removal of 5 bases from V and 5 bases from J, the junction contained 11 bases not matched to a gene. The CDR3 loop is CASSPIPGQGAHEQYF. CDR3 nucleotides: TGTGCCAGCAGTCCTATTCCTGGACAGGGGGCCCACGAGCAGTACTTC.